This paragraph reports one T cell receptor (beta chain). The target antigen is unknown. V lost 4 bases and J 3 bases, leaving 7 bases between the germline ends. This CDR3 is 13 amino acids long. The V gene's germline CDR1 is SGHRS and CDR2 YFSETQ. The data originate from a study of cytomegalovirus exposure and HLA in healthy donors. Notes on the study in general: Generally TCR sequences proved uncommon, though certain public TCRs appeared in numerous donors.

60 Vbeta and 13 Jbeta primers were used in PCR. Sequencing used immunoSEQ multiplex PCR; TCRdb keeps in-frame clones, though not all of them. The sample totals about 160,000 clones. The clonotype comes from a man aged 30 to 39 in good health and CMV-seronegative. The gene calls are TRBV5-1 and TRBJ1-4; D not resolved. Sequencing input: PBMCs. This CDR3 is CASSLGSNEKLFF. The CDR3 nucleotides are TGCGCCAGCAGCCTCGGTTCTAATGAAAAACTGTTTTTT.